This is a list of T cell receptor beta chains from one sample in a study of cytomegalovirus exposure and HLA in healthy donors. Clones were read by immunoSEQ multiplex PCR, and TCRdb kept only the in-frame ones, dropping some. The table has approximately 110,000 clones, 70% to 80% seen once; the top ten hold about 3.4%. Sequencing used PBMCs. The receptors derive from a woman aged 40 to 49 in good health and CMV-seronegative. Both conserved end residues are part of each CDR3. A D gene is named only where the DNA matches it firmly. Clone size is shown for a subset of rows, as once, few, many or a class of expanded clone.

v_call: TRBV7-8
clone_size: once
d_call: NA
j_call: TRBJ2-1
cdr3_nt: TGTGCCAGCAGCTCGCGGGACTCCCTTGGTAATGAGCAGTTCTTC
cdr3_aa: CASSSRDSLGNEQFF

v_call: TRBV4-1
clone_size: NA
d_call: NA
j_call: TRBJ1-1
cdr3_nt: TGCGCCAGCAGCCAAACTCACGCTGGGGAGGACACTGAAGCTTTCTTT
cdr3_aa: CASSQTHAGEDTEAFF

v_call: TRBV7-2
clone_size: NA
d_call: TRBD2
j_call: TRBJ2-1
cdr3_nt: TGTGCCAGCAGCCCACCTAGCGGGAGATTAAATGAGCAGTTCTTC
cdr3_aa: CASSPPSGRLNEQFF

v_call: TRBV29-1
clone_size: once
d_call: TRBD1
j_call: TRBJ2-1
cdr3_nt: TGCAGCGTTAGGACAGGGATTTACAATGAGCAGTTCTTC
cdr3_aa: CSVRTGIYNEQFF

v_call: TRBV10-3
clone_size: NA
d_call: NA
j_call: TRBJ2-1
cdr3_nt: TGTGCCATCAGTGAATCGGGTAATGAGCAGTTCTTC
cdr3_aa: CAISESGNEQFF

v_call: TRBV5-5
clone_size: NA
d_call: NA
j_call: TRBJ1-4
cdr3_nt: TGTGCCAGCAGCCGGGAGTCGGGAAAACTGTTTTTT
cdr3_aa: CASSRESGKLFF

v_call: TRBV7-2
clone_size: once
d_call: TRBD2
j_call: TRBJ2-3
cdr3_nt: TGTGCCAGCAGCACGACTAGCTCGGCACATACGCAGTATTTT
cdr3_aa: CASSTTSSAHTQYF

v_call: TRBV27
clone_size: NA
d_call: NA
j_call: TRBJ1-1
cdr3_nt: TGTGCCAGCAGTTTATCGGGGGGAGGAACTGAAGCTTTCTTT
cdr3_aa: CASSLSGGGTEAFF

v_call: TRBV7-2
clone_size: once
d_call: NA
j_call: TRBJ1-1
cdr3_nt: TGTGCCAGCAGCCAGGGGAACACTGAAGCTTTCTTT
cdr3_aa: CASSQGNTEAFF

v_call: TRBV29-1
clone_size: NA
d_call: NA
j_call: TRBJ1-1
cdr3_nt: TGCAGCGTTGAACGGGGGGGAGAAGCTTTCTTT
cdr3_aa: CSVERGGEAFF

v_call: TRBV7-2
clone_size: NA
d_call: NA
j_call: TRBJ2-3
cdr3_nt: TGTGCCAGCAGCTATACCACAGTGTCAGATACGCAGTATTTT
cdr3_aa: CASSYTTVSDTQYF

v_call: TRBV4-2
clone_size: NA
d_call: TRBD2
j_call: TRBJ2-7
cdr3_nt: TGTGCCAGCAGCCAAAATGCGGGAGTTCAGCAGTACTTC
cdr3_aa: CASSQNAGVQQYF

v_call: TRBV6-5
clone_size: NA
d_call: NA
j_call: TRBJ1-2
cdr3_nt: TGTGCCAGCAGTCCAGGGGTGGGAGGCTACACCTTC
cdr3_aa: CASSPGVGGYTF

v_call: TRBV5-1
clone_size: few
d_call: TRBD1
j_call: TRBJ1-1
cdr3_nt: TGCGCCAGCCGTCCGGGACAGGGGGAGACGAACACTGAAGCTTTCTTT
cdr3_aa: CASRPGQGETNTEAFF

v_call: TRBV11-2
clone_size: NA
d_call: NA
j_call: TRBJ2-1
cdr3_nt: TGTGCCAGCACGGCCGGGGGGCGCGAGCAGTTCTTC
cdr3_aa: CASTAGGREQFF

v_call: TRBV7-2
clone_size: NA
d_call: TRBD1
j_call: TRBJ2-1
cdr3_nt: TGTGCCAGCAGCATAAACAGGGGTAATGAGCAGTTCTTC
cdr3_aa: CASSINRGNEQFF

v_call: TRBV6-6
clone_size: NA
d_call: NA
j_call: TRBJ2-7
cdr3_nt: TGTGCCAGCAGGAGGGTCCTATACGAGCAGTACTTC
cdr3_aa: CASRRVLYEQYF

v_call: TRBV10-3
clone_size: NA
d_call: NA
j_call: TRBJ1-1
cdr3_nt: TGTGCCATCAGTGAGGGCATGAACACTGAAGCTTTCTTT
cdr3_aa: CAISEGMNTEAFF

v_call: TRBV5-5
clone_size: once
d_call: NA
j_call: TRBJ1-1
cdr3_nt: TGTGCCAGCAGCTTGGCAGGAACGAACACTGAAGCTTTCTTT
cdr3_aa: CASSLAGTNTEAFF

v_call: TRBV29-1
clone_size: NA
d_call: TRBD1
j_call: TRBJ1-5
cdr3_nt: TGCAGCGTTGGGGGACAGGGGACCAATCAGCCCCAGCATTTT
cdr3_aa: CSVGGQGTNQPQHF

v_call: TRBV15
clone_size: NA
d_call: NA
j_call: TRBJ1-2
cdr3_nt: TGTGCCACCAGCCCAAGGCTTGAGGATTATGGCTACACCTTC
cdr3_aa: CATSPRLEDYGYTF

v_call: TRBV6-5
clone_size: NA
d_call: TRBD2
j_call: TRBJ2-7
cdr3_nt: TGTGCCAGTGCTAGCGGCTCCTACGAGCAGTACTTC
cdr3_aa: CASASGSYEQYF